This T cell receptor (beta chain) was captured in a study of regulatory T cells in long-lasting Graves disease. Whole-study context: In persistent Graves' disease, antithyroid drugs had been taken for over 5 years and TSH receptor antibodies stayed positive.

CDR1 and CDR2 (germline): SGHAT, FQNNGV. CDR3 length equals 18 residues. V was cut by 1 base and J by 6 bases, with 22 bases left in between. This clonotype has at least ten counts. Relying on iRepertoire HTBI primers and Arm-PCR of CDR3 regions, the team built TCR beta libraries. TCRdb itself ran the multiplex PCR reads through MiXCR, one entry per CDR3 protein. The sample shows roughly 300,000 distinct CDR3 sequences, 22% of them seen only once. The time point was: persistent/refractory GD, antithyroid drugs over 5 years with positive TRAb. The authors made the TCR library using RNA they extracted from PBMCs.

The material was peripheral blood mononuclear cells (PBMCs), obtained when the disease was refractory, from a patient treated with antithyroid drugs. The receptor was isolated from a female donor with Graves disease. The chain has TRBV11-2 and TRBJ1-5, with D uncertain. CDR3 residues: CASSLVGGPTTRAQPQHF. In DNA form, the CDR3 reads TGTGCCAGCAGCTTAGTCGGCGGCCCAACTACGCGGGCTCAGCCCCAGCATTTT. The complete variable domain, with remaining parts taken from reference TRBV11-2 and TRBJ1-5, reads EAGVAQSPRYKIIEKRQSVAFWCNPISGHATLYWYQQILGQGPKLLIQFQNNGVVDDSQLPKDRFSAERLKGVDSTLKIQPAKLEDSAVYLCASSLVGGPTTRAQPQHFGDGTRLSIL.